This entry lists 10 T cell receptor beta chains sequenced from one sample in a study of CD8+ T cells in alopecia areata. cDNA prepared by RNA extraction and subsequent reverse transcription served as the template for sequencing. TCRdb keeps only in-frame clones here, not all; method: immunoSEQ multiplex PCR. The table shows fewer than 250,000 clones, with approximately 38% occurring only once. Regarding treatment: oral pan-JAK inhibitor, 5-10 mg twice daily. The material sequenced was CD4+ T cells sorted from blood, taken between weeks 30 and 35, from a patient treated with tofacitinib. These TCRs come from a human donor with alopecia areata.

This clone came up a few times. V is TRBV29-1 and J is TRBJ2-1; 12 positions match TRBD2. CDR3 size: 12 residues. The junction had 8 bases not matched to a gene; V was cut back by 7 bases and J by 13 bases. Germline CDR1 is SQVTM and CDR2 is ANQGSEA. The CDR3 reads CSETTSGSPQFF. As DNA, the CDR3 is TGCAGCGAGACGACTAGCGGGAGCCCTCAGTTCTTC.

A few counts support this clone. The V gene is TRBV18, the J gene TRBJ2-7, with D perhaps TRBD1 (7 bases). V lost 0 bases to trimming and J lost 4 bases, with 10 bases between them. CDR3 length: 14 residues. Germline CDR1 KGHSH, CDR2 LQKENI. This chain's CDR3 is CASSPPAGGYEQYF. In nucleotides, the CDR3 is TGTGCCAGCTCACCACCGGCAGGGGGGTACGAGCAGTACTTC.

This clone was detected a few times. The chain is built from TRBV29-1 and TRBJ2-7; D not resolved. Per germline, CDR1 SQVTM and CDR2 ANQGSEA. Trimming pared 6 bases from V and 3 bases from J, leaving 6 bases between. This CDR3 region has 10 residues. The CDR3 coding sequence is TGCAGCGTAGGCCACTACGAGCAGTACTTC. It is translated as CSVGHYEQYF.

This clone showed up just a few times. V is TRBV4-1 and J is TRBJ2-5, with D tentatively TRBD2 (6 bases). This CDR3 has 13 residues. Germline values: CDR1 MGHRA, CDR2 YSYEKL. Between the trimmed V and J ends, which lost 1 base and 3 bases, there was a span of 6 bases. The CDR3 region has the DNA TGCGCCAGCAGCCAAGGGACTAAAGAGACCCAGTACTTC. As protein: CASSQGTKETQYF.

This clone has just a few counts. The chain combines TRBV2 with TRBJ2-1; tentatively, D is TRBD1 (6 bases). Trimming cost V 8 bases and J 6 bases, with 20 bases left between them. Germline lookup yields CDR1 SNHLY and CDR2 FYNNEI. CDR3 size: 15 residues. Here the CDR3 reads CASVNQGGRFNEQFF. The CDR3 DNA reads as TGTGCCAGCGTCAACCAAGGGGGAAGGTTCAATGAGCAGTTCTTC.

V is TRBV15 and J is TRBJ1-5; D uncertain. Trimming stripped 0 bases from V and 3 bases from J, with 9 bases between. Germline loops: CDR1 LNHNV, CDR2 YYDKDF (reference sequence). There are 15 residues in the CDR3. The CDR3 is CATSRDRAVNQPQHF. The CDR3 region has the DNA TGTGCCACCAGCAGAGATAGGGCGGTCAATCAGCCCCAGCATTTT.

V is TRBV11-2 and J is TRBJ2-7, with TRBD1 identical over 7 bases. The V gene end was trimmed by 7 bases and the J gene end by 0 bases; junction bases not matched to a gene: 6. This CDR3 contains 14 residues. Germline loops: CDR1 SGHAT, CDR2 FQNNGV. The CDR3 DNA reads as TGTGCCAGCACCCTCCGGGACAGCTCCTACGAGCAGTACTTC. It codes for CASTLRDSSYEQYF.

This clone occurred once. The chain recombines TRBV2 with TRBJ1-1; D is ambiguous. CDR3 length equals 13 residues. Trimming cost V 3 bases and J 3 bases, with 8 bases left between them. Germline V lookup: CDR1 SNHLY, CDR2 FYNNEI. CDR3: CASSERWDTEAFF. The DNA of the CDR3 is TGTGCCAGCAGTGAGAGGTGGGACACTGAAGCTTTCTTT.

J is TRBJ1-1 and V is TRBV18; 7 bases are shared with TRBD1. V shed 4 bases and J 1 base; nucleotides not matched to a gene: 9. Germline loops: CDR1 KGHSH, CDR2 LQKENI. The CDR3 is made up of 16 amino acids. CDR3 protein: CASSLEVNRGNTEAFF. The CDR3, as DNA: TGTGCCAGCTCACTTGAGGTAAACAGGGGGAACACTGAAGCTTTCTTT.

CDR3 sequence (DNA): TGCGCCAGCAGCTTGACTAGCACCTACAATGAGCAGTTCTTC. Its translation: CASSLTSTYNEQFF. The rearrangement uses TRBV5-1 and TRBJ2-1, with D possibly TRBD2 on 6 matching bases. The germline gives CDR1 SGHRS, CDR2 YFSETQ. Trimming removed 1 base from V and 2 bases from J, with 7 bases in between. This CDR3 region has 14 residues.